The entry that follows covers one T cell receptor beta chain sequence. The antigen is unknown. The sample originates from a study of cytomegalovirus exposure and HLA in healthy donors. Study details: Tens of millions of unique TCR sequences came from HLA-typed donors in an early release. General observations from the study: Highly shared variants forming one cluster were likely a sequencing artifact. Per published accounts, TCR beta sequences correctly predicted the HLA-A and HLA-B alleles of most subjects. In an earlier analysis, productive rearrangement rates for most beta V segments clustered near 87% or 30%.

CDR1 is SGHNT, CDR2 YYREEE, per germline (reference sequence). V lost 2 bases and J 10 bases, leaving 15 bases between the germline ends. This CDR3 is 14 amino acids long. PCR used 60 Vbeta primers and 13 Jbeta primers. The table came from immunoSEQ multiplex PCR; TCRdb's copy has only in-frame clones and leaves some out. The sample totals around 80,000 clones. The rearrangement uses TRBV5-4 and TRBJ1-4; the D gene is possibly TRBD1 (5 bases). The sequenced sample consisted of PBMCs. This clonotype was obtained from a man aged 35 to 55 in good health and CMV-seronegative. This CDR3 reads CASSFQGGVGKLFF. In nucleotides, the CDR3 is TGTGCCAGCAGCTTCCAGGGAGGTGTAGGAAAACTGTTTTTT.